The 21 T cell receptor beta chains below were found in one sample sequenced in a study of PD-1 blockade in classical Hodgkin lymphoma. Time point meaning: newly diagnosed, previously untreated cHL patient sample. Libraries were prepared by immunoSEQ multiplex PCR; TCRdb keeps only in-frame clonotypes and omits some of them. The data contain around 26,000 clones, over 85% of them singletons. The sequencing input was peripheral blood mononuclear cells (PBMCs). The receptors were sampled from a human donor with classical Hodgkin lymphoma.

The gene calls are TRBV7-8 and TRBJ2-1, with a tentative D call TRBD1 (5 bases). The CDR3 extends over 16 amino acids. CDR1 and CDR2 from the germline V gene are SGHVS and FQNEAQ. V dropped 5 bases and J dropped 9 bases, with 23 bases sitting between them. The CDR3 region has the DNA TGTGCCAGCAGCCCCCGGTACGGGCAGGGTATGCGTGAGCAGTTCTTC. It yields the protein CASSPRYGQGMREQFF.

This chain connects TRBV9 to TRBJ2-2, with D perhaps matching TRBD2 (5 bases). V was shortened by 6 bases and J by 0 bases, with 15 bases between the two germline ends. Germline CDR1 and CDR2: SGDLS and YYNGEE. The length of the CDR3 is 16 residues. CDR3 loop: CASNRAANANTGELFF. CDR3 DNA: TGTGCCAGCAACAGAGCGGCTAACGCGAACACCGGGGAGCTGTTTTTT.

This clone has a single count. The V call is TRBV18, the J call TRBJ1-2; D call uncertain. The CDR3 totals 14 residues. Germline-derived CDR1 and CDR2 are KGHSH and LQKENI. The V and J ends lost 2 bases and 1 base respectively, with 8 bases between them. DNA of the CDR3: TGTGCCAGCTCACCAGGAGAAGTTAACTATGGCTACACCTTC. This translates into CASSPGEVNYGYTF.

This chain links TRBV6-6 with TRBJ1-2; 9 bases are shared with TRBD1. J lost 4 bases, V lost 5 bases, and 5 bases had no gene match. The CDR3 loop spans 14 amino acids. Germline V gives CDR1 MNHNY, CDR2 SVGAGI (reference sequence). The CDR3: CASSPPGQGYGYTF. The CDR3, as DNA: TGTGCCAGCAGTCCCCCGGGACAGGGCTATGGCTACACCTTC.

This clone was seen a handful of times. The chain couples TRBV11-2 to TRBJ1-2, with 12 bases that match TRBD1. V was pared by 1 base and J by 8 bases, with 8 bases of the junction left unmatched. Germline lookup yields CDR1 SGHAT and CDR2 FQNNGV. The CDR3 sequence is 16 residues long. The CDR3 DNA is TGTGCCAGCAGCTTAGGGCCGGGACAGGGGGCGGGAGGCTACACCTTC. Its translation: CASSLGPGQGAGGYTF.

The V gene is TRBV19, the J gene TRBJ2-2, with D unresolved. CDR1 LNHDA and CDR2 SQIVND come from the germline V gene (reference sequence). The CDR3 sequence is 14 residues long. Trimming removed 1 base at V and 6 bases at J, with 9 bases between. CDR3 sequence reads: CASSIGAASGELFF. The DNA of the CDR3 is TGTGCCAGTAGTATAGGGGCAGCCTCCGGGGAGCTGTTTTTT.

The chain joins TRBV6-1 to TRBJ2-3; TRBD1 is a possible D gene (5 bases). Germline CDR1 and CDR2: MNHNS and SASEGT. Trimming stripped 6 bases from V and 3 bases from J, with 13 bases between. CDR3 length equals 14 residues. CDR3 protein: CASSPRQRTDTQYF. The CDR3 bases are TGTGCCAGCAGCCCCCGACAGAGAACAGATACGCAGTATTTT.

The chain is built from TRBV11-2 and TRBJ2-1; TRBD2 matches 9 bases. Germline trimming cut 0 bases from V and 7 bases from J; bases unmatched to any gene: 16. This CDR3 has 19 residues. From germline, CDR1 is SGHAT and CDR2 FQNNGV. CDR3 coding DNA: TGTGCCAGCAGCTTAGATTCATGGGTAGCGGGAGAATTAACGAATGAGCAGTTCTTC. This sequence encodes CASSLDSWVAGELTNEQFF.

This rearrangement joins TRBV6-6 to TRBJ1-3; D might be TRBD1 (5 bases). CDR3 length equals 15 residues. Trimming took 8 bases from V and 0 from J, leaving 14 bases between them. The germline V gene encodes CDR1 MNHNY and CDR2 SVGAGI (reference sequence). The CDR3 DNA reads as TGTGCCAGCGTGGACCAGGGTCTCTCTGGAAACACCATATATTTT. Its protein is CASVDQGLSGNTIYF.

The chain uses TRBV9 and TRBJ2-1; a possible D gene is TRBD2 (5 bases). V was cut by 0 bases and J by 12 bases, with 13 bases left in between. Germline V CDR1 and CDR2: SGDLS, YYNGEE. The CDR3 runs to 13 residues. The CDR3 here is CASSVGEGSGQFF. The CDR3 DNA follows: TGTGCCAGCAGCGTAGGTGAGGGAAGCGGGCAGTTCTTC.

This clone was picked up one time. The gene calls are TRBV6-5 and TRBJ1-6, with unresolved D. The CDR3 has 13 amino acids. Per germline, CDR1 MNHEY and CDR2 SVGAGI. The ends were cut back, 5 bases at V and 7 bases at J, with 9 bases in the middle. Here the CDR3 DNA reads TGTGCCAGCAGTCAACAAGGGAATTCACCCCTCCACTTT. Amino acids: CASSQQGNSPLHF.

The chain combines TRBV7-9 with TRBJ1-6; D is possibly TRBD1 (6 bases). The germline V gene encodes CDR1 SEHNR and CDR2 FQNEAQ (reference sequence). This CDR3 is 16 amino acids long. The V and J ends lost 5 bases and 1 base respectively, with 12 bases between them. CDR3 sequence (DNA): TGTGCCAGCAGCCGAGCACAGGGTTCCTATAATTCACCCCTCCACTTT. Its translation: CASSRAQGSYNSPLHF.

V is TRBV7-6 and J is TRBJ2-1; D may correspond to TRBD1 or TRBD2 (5 bases each). V lost 2 bases and J 8 bases, leaving 7 bases between the germline ends. This CDR3 contains 12 residues. CDR1 SGHVS and CDR2 FNYEAQ come from the germline V gene. The CDR3 is CASSLRGDEQFF. The CDR3 DNA is TGTGCCAGCAGCTTAAGGGGAGATGAGCAGTTCTTC.

The chain combines TRBV7-9 with TRBJ2-2, with 12 bases matching TRBD2. Germline CDR1 SEHNR, CDR2 FQNEAQ (reference sequence). CDR3 length: 17 residues. The J segment lost 7 bases and the V segment lost 4 bases, leaving 10 bases of the junction unmatched. CDR3 DNA: TGTGCCAGCAGCTCCCGACTAGCGGGAGTTGTTAACGGGGAGCTGTTTTTT. This encodes CASSSRLAGVVNGELFF.

The V and J genes are TRBV5-1 and TRBJ1-1, with a tentative D call TRBD1 (5 bases). V was shortened by 6 bases and J by 0 bases, with 9 bases between the two germline ends. CDR1 SGHRS and CDR2 YFSETQ come from the germline V gene. The CDR3 runs to 13 residues. The chain's CDR3 is CASTGDLNTEAFF. The CDR3 nucleotides read TGCGCCAGCACGGGGGACTTGAACACTGAAGCTTTCTTT.

This rearrangement joins TRBV15 to TRBJ2-1; D gene unclear. The CDR3 has 13 amino acids. Germline V gives CDR1 LNHNV, CDR2 YYDKDF (reference sequence). The CDR3 reads CATERGDYNEQFF. The CDR3 region has the DNA TGTGCTACAGAGCGTGGGGACTACAATGAGCAGTTCTTC.

This clone was detected once. V and J are TRBV27 and TRBJ1-4, with D perhaps matching TRBD1 (5 bases). In germline, CDR1 is MNHEY, CDR2 SMNVEV (reference sequence). The CDR3 length is 14 residues. V shed 5 bases and J shed 6 bases, with 13 bases lying between them. Written as DNA, the CDR3 is TGTGCCAGCAGTCGGGGGAAGAGCTATGAAAAACTGTTTTTT. This codes for CASSRGKSYEKLFF.

The chain employs TRBV27 and TRBJ2-1; the D gene is possibly TRBD2 (5 bases). Germline CDR1 MNHEY, CDR2 SMNVEV (reference sequence). The CDR3 runs to 17 residues. V lost 6 bases to trimming and J lost 0 bases, with 18 bases between them. The CDR3 sequence: CASSPAPGSISYNEQFF. The CDR3 coding sequence is TGTGCCAGCAGCCCCGCCCCGGGAAGTATCTCCTACAATGAGCAGTTCTTC.

The chain is built from TRBV6-5 and TRBJ1-1; D is unclear. Germline values: CDR1 MNHEY, CDR2 SVGAGI. V gave up 5 bases and J gave up 0 bases, with 10 bases separating them. The CDR3 is made up of 14 amino acids. The CDR3 region is CASSPIFLNTEAFF. CDR3 in DNA: TGTGCCAGCAGTCCCATTTTTCTGAACACTGAAGCTTTCTTT.

The rearrangement joins TRBV19 to TRBJ1-2; D ambiguous. Germline V CDR1 and CDR2: LNHDA, SQIVND (reference sequence). V dropped 5 bases and J dropped 7 bases, with 17 bases sitting between them. The CDR3 sequence is 14 residues long. CDR3: CASSDPLGKRGYTF. In DNA, the CDR3 is TGTGCCAGTAGTGACCCCCTCGGGAAGCGTGGCTACACCTTC.

The rearrangement links TRBV7-9 to TRBJ2-1; the match to TRBD1 covers 7 bases. There are 13 residues in the CDR3. V was pared by 6 bases and J by 9 bases, with 8 bases of the junction left unmatched. Germline-derived CDR1 and CDR2 are SEHNR and FQNEAQ (reference sequence). In DNA form, the CDR3 reads TGTGCCAGCAGTCAACGAGGGGGCGGTGAGCAGTTCTTC. Translating it yields CASSQRGGGEQFF.